This record looks at one T cell receptor beta chain sequence and its context. Germline CDR1 reads KGHSH; CDR2 reads LQKENI. With 5 bases removed from V and 4 bases from J, the gap between germline ends came to 9 bases. The CDR3 is made up of 13 amino acids. A split of CD4+ cells into CD45RA+ naive and CD45RA-negative memory subsets was performed. This sample was taken from a study of shared clonotypes between healthy human individuals. In the original workflow: Filtering differed since immunoSEQ provided only junctions, with no quality scores. Generated by immunoSEQ multiplex PCR, the TCRdb table keeps only in-frame clones and is missing some. Clone size and V and J calls were adopted from that table, with D and trimming inferred from the DNA. The sample lists about 2.4 million clones, more than 80% occurring once.

This receptor was taken from a man between 18 and 29 years old in good health. The sequenced sample consisted of naive CD4+ T cells sorted from blood. Subset here: CD45RA+ positively selected. This rearrangement joins TRBV18 to TRBJ2-1; D remains unclear. The CDR3 region is CASSKDGYNEQFF. CDR3 sequence (DNA): TGTGCCAGCTCAAAGGACGGATACAATGAGCAGTTCTTC.